This T cell receptor beta chain was identified in a study of CD8 T cells in Susac syndrome (dated by TCRdb to between 2018 and 2021). Turning to the overall study: Whether CD8+ T cell activation and differentiation in Susac syndrome was antigen driven was tested using repertoire sequencing.

In regard to this clonotype: The specificity of this receptor is unknown. Base qualities are not recorded, but no much larger clone differs from it by a single base.

RNA was extracted with the RNeasy kit and roughly 0.5 to 1 ug was reverse transcribed using random hexamers. TCR beta CDR3 regions were amplified with the immunoSEQ multiplex PCR assay covering 54 Vbeta and 13 Jbeta segments. Bias from PCR amplification was corrected by using a synthetic template baseline for primer optimization and for computational correction. In the authors' own workflow: Reads were annotated to V, D and J genes per IMGT and analyzed with immunoSEQ Analyzer, keeping only productive sequences. To calculate clonality, Shannon entropy was normalized by log2 of the number of productive unique sequences and then subtracted from one. For each patient and control, public and private clones were evaluated among the 100 most prevalent clones. Clones were defined as Susac-specific when absent from the healthy and MS cohorts, from fewer than 1,200 published viral clones and from other ImmuneACCESS disease sequences. TCRdb reran the public reads through fastp at Q25 and MiXCR, keeping productive beta chains. Rows are unified per CDR3 protein, each entry keeping the most common DNA and genes. V and J calls and clone size were set by TCRdb, not the authors. The sample records over 150,000 distinct CDR3 sequences, roughly 92% of which are singletons. The ten largest clones represent roughly 0.098% of the sample.

The germline V end is reduced by 4 bases and the J end by 5 bases; junction bases left unmatched: 10. The CDR3, cysteine through phenylalanine, is 16 amino acids long. Kept here is only the CDR3 DNA, which spans 48 bases and is read in frame from base 1. CDR1 and CDR2 are read off the germline V gene as SGHRS and YFSETQ. Broad study findings and their caveats: The TCR sequencing and HLA analysis was acknowledged to have included a relatively small number of individuals.

Peripheral blood CD8+ and CD4+ T cells from healthy donors, Susac syndrome patients and multiple sclerosis patients were profiled by high-throughput TCR beta sequencing. Treatment-naive patients with stable or active relapsing-remitting disease fulfilling revised McDonald criteria were used as multiple sclerosis controls. CD8+ TEMRA cells were enriched by FACS, while bulk CD8+ and CD4+ T cells were purified by magnetic negative isolation. Blood was drawn into EDTA tubes, processed within 24 hours, and PBMCs were isolated by density gradient centrifugation. PBMCs intended for TCR sequencing were frozen in liquid nitrogen and were later thawed in a 37 degrees C water bath. A purity of at least 90% was achieved for sorted or isolated CD4+, CD8+ and CD8+ TEMRA cells.

Input material: CD4+ T cells from PBMCs. The clonotype comes from a human donor with multiple sclerosis. The chain links TRBV5-1 with TRBJ1-4; TRBD1 lines up with 8 middle nucleotides. The CDR3 corresponds to CASSMGTGRGNEKLFF. The DNA sequence reads TGCGCCAGCAGCATGGGGACAGGAAGAGGGAATGAAAAACTGTTTTTT.